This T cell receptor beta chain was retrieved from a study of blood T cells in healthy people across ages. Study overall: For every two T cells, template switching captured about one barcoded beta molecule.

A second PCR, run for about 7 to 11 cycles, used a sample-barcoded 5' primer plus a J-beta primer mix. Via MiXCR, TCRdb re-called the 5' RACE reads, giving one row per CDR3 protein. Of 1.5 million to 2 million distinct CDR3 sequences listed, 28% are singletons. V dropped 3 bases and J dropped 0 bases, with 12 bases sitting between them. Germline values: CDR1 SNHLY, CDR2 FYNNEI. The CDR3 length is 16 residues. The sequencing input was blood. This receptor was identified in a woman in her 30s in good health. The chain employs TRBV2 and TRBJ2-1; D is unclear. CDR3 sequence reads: CASSDQGSSSYNEQFF. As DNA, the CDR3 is TGTGCCAGCAGTGACCAAGGGTCCAGCTCCTACAATGAGCAGTTCTTC.